The 29 T cell receptor beta chains below were found in one sample sequenced in a study of T-cell reconstitution after alpha-beta-depleted transplantation in children. The TCRbeta library incorporated unique molecular identifiers. Each CDR3 protein is one row after TCRdb ran MiXCR on the PCR reads. This table has over 100,000 distinct CDR3 sequences, 10% appearing once. Sequences were derived from PBMCs, sampled before TCRalphabeta/CD19-depleted stem cell transplant. The receptors shown here come from a boy younger than 10 with acute lymphoblastic leukemia, due to receive a stem cell transplant.

This clonotype was seen a handful of times. CDR3 loop: CASSRAGRSYEQYF. The CDR3 nucleotides are TGTGCCAGCAGTCGGGCAGGGCGCTCCTACGAGCAGTACTTC. The chain uses TRBV27 and TRBJ2-7, with D tentatively TRBD1 (5 bases). Trimming left V 5 bases short and J 0 bases short, with 11 bases between. CDR3 length equals 14 residues. Germline V gene sequence: CDR1 MNHEY, CDR2 SMNVEV (reference sequence).

The sample holds a few counts of this clonotype. This chain uses TRBV11-1 with TRBJ2-3, with TRBD2 as a possible D gene (5 bases). This CDR3 is built from 18 residues. The germline V and J ends were trimmed by 4 bases and 3 bases, with 23 bases remaining between them. CDR1 is SGHAT and CDR2 is FQDESV in the germline V gene (reference sequence). CDR3 region: CASSSPAPAESGTDTQYF. The CDR3 DNA follows: TGTGCCAGCAGCTCCCCGGCCCCAGCGGAGTCGGGGACAGATACGCAGTATTTT.

This clonotype has at least ten counts. V usage is TRBV5-1 and J usage is TRBJ2-1; D unresolved. The CDR3 consists of 14 residues. Germline assignment: CDR1 SGHRS and CDR2 YFSETQ. Trimming cost V 2 bases and J 8 bases, with 14 bases left between them. The CDR3 sequence: CASSFGRGADEQFF. CDR3 sequence (DNA): TGCGCCAGCAGCTTCGGAAGAGGCGCAGATGAGCAGTTCTTC.

This clonotype was counted between two and nine times. V gene TRBV9 combines with J gene TRBJ1-1; the D gene is possibly TRBD1 (5 bases). The CDR3 totals 16 residues. The germline V gene encodes CDR1 SGDLS and CDR2 YYNGEE. The V gene lost 0 bases and the J gene lost 4 bases, with 16 bases spanning the gap. The CDR3 nucleotides read TGTGCCAGCAGCGTAGATGGAGGGGCGCGGCGCACTGAAGCTTTCTTT. Protein: CASSVDGGARRTEAFF. The entire variable domain, with the rest obtained from reference TRBV9 and TRBJ1-1, is as follows: DSGVTQTPKHLITATGQRVTLRCSPRSGDLSVYWYQQSLDQGLQFLIQYYNGEERAKGNILERFSAQQFPDLHSELNLSSLELGDSALYFCASSVDGGARRTEAFFGQGTRLTVV.

The table lists this clonotype with many counts. This chain links TRBV6-1 with TRBJ2-5, with D tentatively TRBD2 (6 bases). There are 15 residues in the CDR3. The V and J ends lost 1 base and 4 bases respectively, with 13 bases between them. Germline V gives CDR1 MNHNS, CDR2 SASEGT. The CDR3 spells CASSEGNGSPETQYF. Written as DNA, the CDR3 is TGTGCCAGCAGTGAAGGGAACGGGAGCCCAGAGACCCAGTACTTC.

This rearrangement joins TRBV3-1 to TRBJ2-1; D uncertain. V was shortened by 1 base and J by 0 bases, with 10 bases between the two germline ends. The CDR3 runs 16 residues. Germline CDR1 reads LGHDT; CDR2 reads YNNKEL (reference sequence). The CDR3, as DNA: TGTGCCAGCAGCCAAGGTGGAACGAGCTCCTACAATGAGCAGTTCTTC. It is translated as CASSQGGTSSYNEQFF.

This clonotype was detected a few times. The chain employs TRBV2 and TRBJ1-5; 7 positions agree with TRBD1. Germline V gives CDR1 SNHLY, CDR2 FYNNEI. Unmatched junction bases numbered 3, after V lost 3 bases and J lost 1 base. The length of the CDR3 is 15 residues. The chain's CDR3 is CASSDDRASNQPQHF. The CDR3 DNA reads as TGTGCCAGCAGTGATGACAGGGCCAGCAATCAGCCCCAGCATTTT.

This clonotype turned up a few times. The rearrangement joins TRBV24-1 to TRBJ2-1, with 8 positions matching TRBD2. J gave up 6 bases and V 4 bases, and 10 bases lay outside the gene matches. The length of the CDR3 is 16 residues. Germline V CDR1 and CDR2: KGHDR, SFDVKD. The CDR3 DNA is TGTGCCACCAGTGACCGGACTAGCCTCTCGGGCAATGAGCAGTTCTTC. It specifies CATSDRTSLSGNEQFF.

This clonotype has more than one count but fewer than ten. V gene TRBV7-8 combines with J gene TRBJ2-7; D is unclear. The V gene lost 5 bases and the J gene lost 4 bases, with 18 bases spanning the gap. Germline lookup yields CDR1 SGHVS and CDR2 FQNEAQ. This CDR3 has 15 residues. The CDR3 reads CASSPFRTVGYEQYF. In DNA form, the CDR3 reads TGTGCCAGCAGCCCCTTTAGGACCGTGGGGTACGAGCAGTACTTC.

This clonotype showed up just a few times. This rearrangement joins TRBV7-2 to TRBJ1-5; D ambiguous. CDR1 is SGHTA and CDR2 is FQGNSA in the germline V gene. This CDR3 has 13 residues. V lost 5 bases and J lost 11, with 16 bases in between. As DNA, the CDR3 is TGTGCCAGCAGCCCCAGCGACCGCGTATCCCAGCATTTT. It is translated as CASSPSDRVSQHF.

This clonotype was counted only a few times. This sequence joins TRBV6-1 and TRBJ2-5; 12 positions match TRBD2. The V gene end was trimmed by 6 bases and the J gene end by 4 bases; junction bases not matched to a gene: 3. Per germline, CDR1 MNHNS and CDR2 SASEGT. The CDR3 is 14 residues long. CDR3 region: CASSRLAGAETQYF. The CDR3 coding sequence is TGTGCCAGCAGCAGACTAGCGGGAGCAGAGACCCAGTACTTC.

This clonotype showed up many times. The chain recombines TRBV5-1 with TRBJ2-5; D might be TRBD2 (6 bases). Germline values: CDR1 SGHRS, CDR2 YFSETQ. This CDR3 comprises 15 residues. V lost 2 bases and J 4 bases, leaving 15 bases between the germline ends. The CDR3 DNA is TGCGCCAGCAGCTTATTCGGCGGGGCGGGAGAGACCCAGTACTTC. This encodes CASSLFGGAGETQYF.

This clonotype occurred a few times. The chain links TRBV14 to TRBJ2-2, with 8 bases matching TRBD1. Germline CDR1 SGHDN, CDR2 FVKESK. The CDR3 consists of 15 residues. The V segment lost 10 bases and the J segment 4 bases; nucleotides outside the gene matches: 11. The CDR3 protein is CAITDRAISTGELFF. The CDR3 DNA follows: TGTGCCATAACGGACAGGGCCATTAGCACCGGGGAGCTGTTTTTT.

This rearrangement joins TRBV5-5 to TRBJ2-1; possibly TRBD2 for D (5 bases). With 2 bases removed from V and 0 bases from J, the gap between germline ends came to 12 bases. CDR3 length equals 16 residues. Germline lookup yields CDR1 SGHKS and CDR2 YYEKEE (reference sequence). CDR3 residues: CASSFDRGSSYNEQFF. DNA of the CDR3: TGTGCCAGCAGCTTCGATCGAGGGAGCTCCTACAATGAGCAGTTCTTC.

Many counts were recorded for this clonotype. The V and J genes are TRBV5-1 and TRBJ2-2; 13 nucleotides match TRBD2. This CDR3 has 18 residues. V lost 4 bases and J lost 0; bases outside the gene matches: 6. Germline V gene sequence: CDR1 SGHRS, CDR2 YFSETQ. In nucleotides, the CDR3 is TGCGCCAGCAGCAACGGACTAGCGGGGGCTTCGAACACCGGGGAGCTGTTTTTT. Its translation is CASSNGLAGASNTGELFF.

Ten or more counts support this clonotype. The V gene is TRBV5-6, the J gene TRBJ2-5, with D possibly matching TRBD2 (6 bases). The V gene lost 2 bases and the J gene lost 5 bases, with 13 bases spanning the gap. The germline gives CDR1 SGHDT, CDR2 YYEEEE. This CDR3 spans 14 amino acids. The CDR3 spells CASSFSGVGETQYF. The CDR3 DNA is TGTGCCAGCAGCTTCTCGGGAGTTGGGGAGACCCAGTACTTC.

This clonotype was counted a few times. This sequence joins TRBV27 and TRBJ2-7; D not resolved. CDR3 length: 14 residues. Per the germline V gene, CDR1 is MNHEY and CDR2 is SMNVEV (reference sequence). Trimming took off 0 bases at V and 2 bases at J, with 8 bases between the two ends. The CDR3 coding sequence is TGTGCCAGCAGTTTATCGATTAGGGCCTACGAGCAGTACTTC. It specifies CASSLSIRAYEQYF.

This chain links TRBV12-3 or TRBV12-4 with TRBJ2-7; D might be TRBD1 or TRBD2, each matching 5 bases. The V and J ends lost 4 bases and 2 bases respectively, with 9 bases between them. The CDR3 runs to 13 residues. The DNA for the CDR3 is TGTGCCAGCAGTTGGGGACGGCCCTACGAGCAGTACTTC. Translated, it gives CASSWGRPYEQYF.

The V call is TRBV20-1, the J call TRBJ2-3; D perhaps matches TRBD2 (6 bases). CDR3 length: 16 residues. Germline-derived CDR1 and CDR2 are DFQATT and SNEGSKA (reference sequence). V lost 0 bases, J lost 1 base, and 14 bases lay in between. The CDR3 sequence: CSARDHLSGRTDTQYF. Written as DNA, the CDR3 is TGCAGTGCTAGAGATCATCTTAGCGGACGCACAGATACGCAGTATTTT.

This clonotype occurred a few times. The V gene is TRBV18, the J gene TRBJ2-7; D is possibly TRBD1 (6 bases). The CDR3 runs 15 residues. Germline CDR1 is KGHSH and CDR2 is LQKENI. The ends were cut back, 5 bases at V and 4 bases at J, with 18 bases in the middle. The CDR3 nucleotides read TGTGCCAGCTCATCAATACAGGGAAACCTATACGAGCAGTACTTC. Encoded protein: CASSSIQGNLYEQYF.

A few counts support this clonotype. The V call is TRBV5-1, the J call TRBJ2-5; 9 bases match TRBD2. Germline V gives CDR1 SGHRS, CDR2 YFSETQ. CDR3 length: 16 amino acids. Unmatched junction bases numbered 5, after V lost 1 base and J lost 1 base. CDR3 nucleotide sequence: TGCGCCAGCAGCTTGTTGCTAGCGGGAACCCAAGAGACCCAGTACTTC. Translating gives CASSLLLAGTQETQYF.

The chain uses TRBV5-1 and TRBJ1-3, with D possibly matching TRBD1 (5 bases). This CDR3 is built from 15 residues. CDR1 is SGHRS, CDR2 YFSETQ, per germline. Trimming removed 0 bases at V and 0 bases at J, with 7 bases between. The CDR3 is CASSLAGASGNTIYF. Here the CDR3 DNA reads TGCGCCAGCAGCTTGGCCGGGGCCTCTGGAAACACCATATATTTT. Together with reference TRBV5-1 and TRBJ1-3, the CDR3 gives the full variable domain: KAGVTQTPRYLIKTRGQQVTLSCSPISGHRSVSWYQQTPGQGLQFLFEYFSETQRNKGNFPGRFSGRQFSNSRSEMNVSTLELGDSALYLCASSLAGASGNTIYFGEGSWLTVV.

The chain links TRBV20-1 to TRBJ2-5; D perhaps matches TRBD1 (5 bases). The germline gives CDR1 DFQATT, CDR2 SNEGSKA (reference sequence). The CDR3 spans 12 residues. V was shortened by 5 bases and J by 7 bases, with 14 bases between the two germline ends. This chain's CDR3 is CSALQVDATQYF. In nucleotides, the CDR3 is TGCAGTGCTCTACAGGTTGATGCGACCCAGTACTTC.

Note on this clonotype: The conserved phenylalanine or tryptophan is not found at the CDR3 terminus, so this likely reflects a read error. The chain links TRBV12-3 or TRBV12-4 to TRBJ2-1, with 9 bases identical to TRBD2. The CDR3 consists of 15 residues. After removal of 10 bases from V and 4 bases from J, the junction contained 11 bases not matched to a gene. In DNA, the CDR3 is TGTGCCACGGGAAGAGCGGGAGGAGGGTACAATGAGCAGTTCTCC. Translated: CATGRAGGGYNEQFS.

The J gene is TRBJ2-7, the V gene TRBV7-9; the match to TRBD1 covers 9 bases. V trimming: 5 bases; J trimming: 6 bases; junction bases outside the gene matches: 8. Germline CDR1 reads SEHNR; CDR2 reads FQNEAQ (reference sequence). The CDR3 has 14 residues. The CDR3 region is CASSLQGARSEQYF. The CDR3 bases are TGTGCCAGCAGCCTACAGGGGGCAAGAAGCGAGCAGTACTTC.

This clonotype has a handful of counts. V is TRBV28 and J is TRBJ2-7; 8 bases are shared with TRBD2. After removal of 8 bases from V and 2 bases from J, the junction contained 11 bases not matched to a gene. The CDR3 runs to 15 residues. The germline CDR1 and CDR2 sequences are MDHEN and SYDVKM. CDR3 DNA: TGTGCCAGCCATGCGGGGGGCGTTCAGACCTACGAGCAGTACTTC. Protein: CASHAGGVQTYEQYF.

The rearrangement uses TRBV28 and TRBJ2-2; 7 positions match TRBD2. Per the germline V gene, CDR1 is MDHEN and CDR2 is SYDVKM. V shed 7 bases and J 0 bases; nucleotides not matched to a gene: 2. The CDR3 has 14 residues. The CDR3 DNA reads as TGTGCCAGCACCGGGACTACGAACACCGGGGAGCTGTTTTTT. This gives the protein CASTGTTNTGELFF. The entire variable domain, with the rest obtained from reference TRBV28 and TRBJ2-2, is as follows: DVKVTQSSRYLVKRTGEKVFLECVQDMDHENMFWYRQDPGLGLRLIYFSYDVKMKEKGDIPEGYSVSREKKERFSLILESASTNQTSMYLCASTGTTNTGELFFGEGSRLTVL.

This chain connects TRBV20-1 to TRBJ2-3; 7 nucleotides line up with TRBD1. The CDR3 contains 13 residues. V was pared by 6 bases and J by 2 bases, with 5 bases of the junction left unmatched. Looked up from germline, CDR1 is DFQATT and CDR2 is SNEGSKA (reference sequence). The CDR3 DNA is TGCAGTGCAAGGACAGGAAACACAGATACGCAGTATTTT. Protein: CSARTGNTDTQYF.

The chain has TRBV7-9 and TRBJ2-2; possibly TRBD2 for D (5 bases). The CDR3 has 14 amino acids. V lost 4 bases and J lost 5, with 11 bases in between. Germline V gene sequence: CDR1 SEHNR, CDR2 FQNEAQ (reference sequence). The CDR3 coding sequence is TGTGCCAGCAGCTCGAGGGAGTATACCGGGGAGCTGTTTTTT. The encoded protein is CASSSREYTGELFF. Full variable domain (rest looked up from reference TRBV7-9 and TRBJ2-2): DTGVSQNPRHKITKRGQNVTFRCDPISEHNRLYWYRQTLGQGPEFLTYFQNEAQLEKSRLLSDRFSAERPKGSFSTLEIQRTEQGDSAMYLCASSSREYTGELFFGEGSRLTVL.